Below, 8 T cell receptor beta chains from the same sample are listed, as sequenced in a study of blood T cell repertoires in COVID-19. Assay: immunoSEQ multiplex PCR; the TCRdb copy retains only in-frame clones and omits some. The sample has around 76,000 clones; 80% are singletons. Sample: peripheral blood. The receptors shown here come from a man in his fifties with COVID-19, enrolled during active disease.

As concerns this clone: The junction and the germline gene differ at one end; a read error may be behind it. The J gene is TRBJ2-7, the V gene TRBV28; TRBD2 matches at 11 bases. The CDR3 extends over 18 amino acids. CDR1 and CDR2 (germline): MDHEN, SYDVKM. Here the CDR3 DNA reads TGTGCCAGCTGTTTGGCTGGACTAGCGGGTGACCACTCCTACGAGCAGTACTTC. This codes for CASCLAGLAGDHSYEQYF.

The chain is built from TRBV5-1 and TRBJ2-3; a weak D match, TRBD2 (5 bases). The germline gives CDR1 SGHRS, CDR2 YFSETQ. Trimming shortened V by 5 bases and J by 6 bases, and 19 bases separated the two germline ends. The CDR3 contains 15 residues. CDR3 residues: CASRETSLPQDTQYF. The CDR3 DNA reads as TGCGCCAGCAGGGAAACTAGTTTGCCGCAGGATACGCAGTATTTT.

The V and J genes are TRBV27 and TRBJ1-1; 7 bases match TRBD1. Germline V gene sequence: CDR1 MNHEY, CDR2 SMNVEV (reference sequence). The CDR3 spans 19 residues. The J segment lost 0 bases and the V segment lost 8 bases, leaving 21 bases of the junction unmatched. CDR3 sequence: CASAHRATGKDHMNTEAFF. The CDR3 DNA reads as TGTGCCAGCGCACACCGAGCGACAGGGAAGGATCATATGAACACTGAAGCTTTCTTT.

The chain has TRBV7-2 and TRBJ1-2, with D uncertain. V was trimmed by 1 base and J by 0 bases, leaving 9 bases between them. Germline lookup yields CDR1 SGHTA and CDR2 FQGNSA. The CDR3 has 15 residues. The CDR3 spells CASSLVGLANYGYTF. Written as DNA, the CDR3 is TGTGCCAGCAGCTTAGTCGGTCTAGCTAACTATGGCTACACCTTC. Combining the CDR3 with reference TRBV7-2 and TRBJ1-2 gives the whole variable domain GAGVSQSPSNKVTEKGKDVELRCDPISGHTALYWYRQSLGQGLEFLIYFQGNSAPDKSGLPSDRFSAERTGGSVSTLTIQRTQQEDSAVYLCASSLVGLANYGYTFGSGTRLTVV.

The chain combines TRBV7-9 with TRBJ2-2, with 13 nucleotides matching TRBD2. The trim removed 8 bases at V and 5 bases at J, leaving 8 bases unmatched. Germline lookup yields CDR1 SEHNR and CDR2 FQNEAQ (reference sequence). The CDR3 extends over 16 amino acids. The CDR3 bases are TGTGCCAGCCGTAAACCGGGACTAGCGGGAACCGGGGAGCTGTTTTTT. Its protein product is CASRKPGLAGTGELFF. Full variable domain (outside the CDR3, taken from reference TRBV7-9 and TRBJ2-2): DTGVSQNPRHKITKRGQNVTFRCDPISEHNRLYWYRQTLGQGPEFLTYFQNEAQLEKSRLLSDRFSAERPKGSFSTLEIQRTEQGDSAMYLCASRKPGLAGTGELFFGEGSRLTVL.

CDR3 DNA sequence: TGTGCCAGCAAAGTTAGGGGGGGTGCGGCAGATACGCAGTATTTT. Protein sequence: CASKVRGGAADTQYF. V and J are TRBV2 and TRBJ2-3, with a possible D match to TRBD2 (7 bases). The CDR3 has 15 amino acids. The germline V gene has CDR1 SNHLY and CDR2 FYNNEI. The germline V and J ends were trimmed by 7 bases and 4 bases, with 18 bases remaining between them.

This chain links TRBV5-1 with TRBJ2-7; 8 nucleotides match TRBD2. Per germline, CDR1 SGHRS and CDR2 YFSETQ. Germline trimming cut 2 bases from V and 6 bases from J; bases unmatched to any gene: 10. The CDR3 is 15 amino acids. The CDR3 nucleotides are TGCGCCAGCAGCTTTCAGCGGGAGTCACCCTTCGAGCAGTACTTC. Its translation: CASSFQRESPFEQYF.

The chain carries TRBV4-1 and TRBJ2-4; a possible D gene is TRBD1 (6 bases). The CDR3 totals 14 residues. The germline gives CDR1 MGHRA, CDR2 YSYEKL. The V and J ends lost 1 base and 8 bases respectively, with 12 bases between them. CDR3 in amino acids: CASSQAGGADIQYF. For the CDR3, the DNA is TGCGCCAGCAGCCAAGCTGGGGGCGCCGACATTCAGTACTTC.